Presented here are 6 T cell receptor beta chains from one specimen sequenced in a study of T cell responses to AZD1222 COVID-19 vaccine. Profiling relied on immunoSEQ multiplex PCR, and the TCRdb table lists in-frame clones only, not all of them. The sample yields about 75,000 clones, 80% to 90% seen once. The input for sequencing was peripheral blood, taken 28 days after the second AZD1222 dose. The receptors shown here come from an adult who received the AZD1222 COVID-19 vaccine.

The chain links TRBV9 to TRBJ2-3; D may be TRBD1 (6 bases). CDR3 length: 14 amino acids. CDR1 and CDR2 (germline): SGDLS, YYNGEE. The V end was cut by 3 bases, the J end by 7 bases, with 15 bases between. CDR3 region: CASSAPNQGHTQYF. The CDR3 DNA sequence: TGTGCCAGCAGCGCACCTAACCAGGGGCATACGCAGTATTTT.

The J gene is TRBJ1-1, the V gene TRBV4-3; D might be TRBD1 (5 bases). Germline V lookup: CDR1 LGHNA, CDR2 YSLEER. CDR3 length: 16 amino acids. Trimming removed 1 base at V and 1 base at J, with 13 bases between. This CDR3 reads CASSQAREQRNTEAFF. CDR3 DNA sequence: TGCGCCAGCAGCCAAGCCAGGGAGCAAAGGAACACTGAAGCTTTCTTT.

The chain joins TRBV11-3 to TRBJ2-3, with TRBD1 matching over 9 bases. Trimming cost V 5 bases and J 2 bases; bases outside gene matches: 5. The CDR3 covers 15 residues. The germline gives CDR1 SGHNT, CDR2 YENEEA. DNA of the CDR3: TGTGCCAGCAGCCTCGGACAGGGGATCACAGATACGCAGTATTTT. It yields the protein CASSLGQGITDTQYF.

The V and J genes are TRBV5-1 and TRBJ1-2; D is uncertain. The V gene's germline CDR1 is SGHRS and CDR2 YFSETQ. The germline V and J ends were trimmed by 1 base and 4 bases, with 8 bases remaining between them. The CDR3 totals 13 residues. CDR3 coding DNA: TGCGCCAGCAGCTTGTATGTAGGCTATGGCTACACCTTC. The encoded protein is CASSLYVGYGYTF.

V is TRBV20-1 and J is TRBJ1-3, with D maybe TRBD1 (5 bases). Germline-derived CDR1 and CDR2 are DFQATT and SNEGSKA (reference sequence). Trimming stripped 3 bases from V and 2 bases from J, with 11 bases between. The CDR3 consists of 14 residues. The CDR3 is CSASDGRAGNTIYF. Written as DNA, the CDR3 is TGCAGTGCTAGTGACGGCAGGGCTGGAAACACCATATATTTT.

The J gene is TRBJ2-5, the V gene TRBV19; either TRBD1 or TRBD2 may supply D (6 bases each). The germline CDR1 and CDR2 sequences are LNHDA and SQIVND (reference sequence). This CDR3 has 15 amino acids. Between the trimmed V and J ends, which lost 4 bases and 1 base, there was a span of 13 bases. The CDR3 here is CASSRTGALQETQYF. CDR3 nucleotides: TGTGCCAGTAGTAGGACGGGGGCTCTCCAAGAGACCCAGTACTTC.